The 20 T cell receptor beta chains listed next were all sequenced from one sample in a study of cytomegalovirus exposure and HLA in healthy donors. The PCR made use of 60 Vbeta and 13 Jbeta primers. Some clones are missing from TCRdb's copy, which holds only in-frame ones; the method was immunoSEQ multiplex PCR. The sample contains roughly 130,000 clones, 60% to 75% of which appear only once. Sequenced input: PBMCs. The source of these receptors is a woman between 45 and 65 years old in good health and CMV-seropositive.

The chain is built from TRBV6-6 and TRBJ2-3; possibly TRBD1 for D (6 bases). Germline V lookup: CDR1 MNHNY, CDR2 SVGAGI (reference sequence). Trimming pared 10 bases from V and 2 bases from J, leaving 13 bases between. The CDR3 is 13 amino acids. The CDR3: CATRAGDTDTQYF. The CDR3 nucleotides are TGTGCCACCCGAGCAGGGGACACAGATACGCAGTATTTT.

This clone was counted a few times. CDR3 in amino acids: CASSLGAAFQNIQYF. CDR3 coding DNA: TGTGCCAGCAGCTTAGGCGCCGCGTTCCAAAACATTCAGTACTTC. The chain has TRBV7-2 and TRBJ2-4; D gene unclear. V lost 1 base and J lost 5, with 12 bases in between. Germline CDR1 SGHTA, CDR2 FQGNSA. CDR3 length: 15 amino acids.

V is TRBV7-9 and J is TRBJ1-2; D gene uncertain. In germline, CDR1 is SEHNR, CDR2 FQNEAQ (reference sequence). This CDR3 is built from 13 residues. V shed 5 bases and J shed 8 bases, with 15 bases lying between them. The CDR3 sequence is CASSPTVRSGYTF. The CDR3 coding sequence is TGTGCCAGCAGCCCCACAGTCCGCTCGGGCTACACCTTC.

The CDR3 DNA follows: TGTGCCAGCGGTCGGGGTGGGCCAAGGAACAATGAGCAGTTCTTC. Protein: CASGRGGPRNNEQFF. V gene TRBV6-5 combines with J gene TRBJ2-1; D is perhaps TRBD2 (5 bases). Trimming cost V 8 bases and J 5 bases, with 19 bases left between them. The germline V gene has CDR1 MNHEY and CDR2 SVGAGI. The length of the CDR3 is 15 residues.

This sequence joins TRBV10-3 and TRBJ2-1; D is possibly TRBD1 (5 bases). Germline V gene data show CDR1 as ENHRY and CDR2 as SYGVKD. V dropped 6 bases and J dropped 6 bases, with 12 bases sitting between them. CDR3 length: 13 amino acids. The CDR3 here is CAIRGTGINEQFF. CDR3 nucleotide sequence: TGTGCCATCAGGGGAACAGGCATCAATGAGCAGTTCTTC.

This clone was picked up a small number of times. The chain has TRBV7-6 and TRBJ1-4; D possibly corresponds to TRBD1 (6 bases). CDR3 length equals 14 residues. The germline V gene has CDR1 SGHVS and CDR2 FNYEAQ. The V end lost 5 bases, the J end lost 7 bases, and 14 bases lay between the germline ends. Here the CDR3 reads CASSLTGMAEKLFF. The CDR3 DNA reads as TGTGCCAGCAGCCTAACAGGGATGGCTGAAAAACTGTTTTTT.

Note on this clone: One end of the junction varies from germline; a read error may be responsible. This chain links TRBV4-2 with TRBJ1-4, with no clear D. The CDR3 has 15 residues. CDR1 is LGHNA and CDR2 is YNFKEQ in the germline V gene. CDR3 bases: TGTCCCAGCAGCCAAGAAGGAGCAACTAATGAAAAACTGTTTTTT. It codes for CPSSQEGATNEKLFF.

The chain is built from TRBV11-2 and TRBJ1-1; 7 bases line up with TRBD1. This CDR3 spans 14 amino acids. Unmatched junction bases numbered 11, after V lost 10 bases and J lost 3 bases. Germline assignment: CDR1 SGHAT and CDR2 FQNNGV. The CDR3 region has the DNA TGTGCCACCAGACAGGGATTAGGGTACACTGAAGCTTTCTTT. This encodes CATRQGLGYTEAFF.

The genes are TRBV4-3 and TRBJ1-1; D is undetermined. Trimming cost V 0 bases and J 1 base, with 9 bases left between them. The CDR3 has 15 amino acids. The germline V gene has CDR1 LGHNA and CDR2 YSLEER. The DNA of the CDR3 is TGCGCCAGCAGCCAAGAAGTCCGGGGGAACACTGAAGCTTTCTTT. Encoded protein: CASSQEVRGNTEAFF.

The sample holds one count of this clone. The DNA for the CDR3 is TGTGCCAGCAGTGCTGAGCCAAGCATGAACACTGAAGCTTTCTTT. The encoded protein is CASSAEPSMNTEAFF. The chain has TRBV6-1 and TRBJ1-1; D is unresolved. This CDR3 contains 15 residues. Germline V gene sequence: CDR1 MNHNS, CDR2 SASEGT. V lost 4 bases, J lost 0 bases, and 12 bases lay in between.

The rearrangement joins TRBV10-2 to TRBJ1-1, with a weak D call TRBD1 (6 bases). The CDR3 loop spans 13 amino acids. V was trimmed by 4 bases and J by 11 bases, leaving 17 bases between them. In germline, CDR1 is WSHSY, CDR2 SAAADI. As DNA, the CDR3 is TGCGCCAGCAGTGTTCAGGGGTCAGAGTCGGCTTTCTTT. Translated, it gives CASSVQGSESAFF.

This sequence joins TRBV15 and TRBJ2-2; TRBD2 agrees at 10 bases. The CDR3 has 14 residues. Germline CDR1 reads LNHNV; CDR2 reads YYDKDF (reference sequence). The junction had 1 base not matched to a gene; V was cut back by 5 bases and J by 4 bases. CDR3 nucleotides: TGTGCCACCAGCGAGCGGGGGGGCACCGGGGAGCTGTTTTTT. Amino acids: CATSERGGTGELFF.

The chain uses TRBV10-3 and TRBJ1-5, with 8 bases fitting TRBD1. CDR3 length equals 15 residues. Germline V lookup: CDR1 ENHRY, CDR2 SYGVKD. V shed 3 bases and J 7 bases; nucleotides not matched to a gene: 8. CDR3 residues: CAISETDRALQPQHF. DNA of the CDR3: TGTGCCATCAGTGAAACGGACAGGGCATTACAGCCCCAGCATTTT.

J is TRBJ2-3 and V is TRBV18; no firm D call. The V gene's germline CDR1 is KGHSH and CDR2 LQKENI. The CDR3 is made up of 13 amino acids. V lost 3 bases, J lost 6 bases, and 10 bases lay in between. CDR3 nucleotide sequence: TGTGCCAGCTCACCCACTCGTGCCGATACGCAGTATTTT. It translates to CASSPTRADTQYF.

The chain employs TRBV4-3 and TRBJ1-4; D is possibly TRBD1 (5 bases). Germline lookup yields CDR1 LGHNA and CDR2 YSLEER. The CDR3 loop spans 13 amino acids. V lost 0 bases to trimming and J lost 10 bases, with 9 bases between them. In DNA, the CDR3 is TGCGCCAGCAGCCAAGATAGGGGAGGAAAACTGTTTTTT. Its translation is CASSQDRGGKLFF.

This chain uses TRBV19 with TRBJ1-4; 8 positions match TRBD1. Germline loops: CDR1 LNHDA, CDR2 SQIVND (reference sequence). The CDR3 consists of 14 residues. V lost 6 bases and J lost 7; bases outside the gene matches: 7. The CDR3: CASSRGRVLEKLFF. The CDR3 bases are TGTGCCAGTAGCAGGGGGCGCGTTCTTGAAAAACTGTTTTTT.

The chain couples TRBV11-2 to TRBJ1-1, with D unresolved. The CDR3 spans 13 residues. V was trimmed by 3 bases and J by 4 bases, leaving 9 bases between them. Germline V gene sequence: CDR1 SGHAT, CDR2 FQNNGV. The CDR3, as DNA: TGTGCCAGCAGCTTCGGAGGGTTCACTGAAGCTTTCTTT. Its translation is CASSFGGFTEAFF.

The rearrangement joins TRBV14 to TRBJ1-2; D is unresolved. This CDR3 contains 13 residues. CDR1 and CDR2 (germline): SGHDN, FVKESK. Trimming shortened V by 2 bases and J by 8 bases, and 12 bases separated the two germline ends. CDR3 amino acids: CASSQSRMEGYTF. DNA of the CDR3: TGTGCCAGCAGCCAATCGCGGATGGAAGGCTACACCTTC.

The chain has TRBV25-1 and TRBJ1-1, with 8 bases that match TRBD1. Germline loops: CDR1 MGHDK, CDR2 SYGVNS. After removal of 9 bases from V and 3 bases from J, the junction contained 6 bases not matched to a gene. CDR3 length: 13 amino acids. The CDR3: CASISDRDTEAFF. CDR3 nucleotides: TGTGCCAGTATCTCGGACAGGGACACTGAAGCTTTCTTT.

The J gene is TRBJ1-5, the V gene TRBV7-2, with D possibly being TRBD1 (6 bases). Germline V gene data show CDR1 as SGHTA and CDR2 as FQGNSA. Trimming cost V 1 base and J 0 bases, with 13 bases left between them. This CDR3 spans 17 amino acids. In DNA form, the CDR3 reads TGTGCCAGCAGCTTAGGGCAGGGGATAGCTAGCAATCAGCCCCAGCATTTT. It translates to CASSLGQGIASNQPQHF.